This T cell receptor (beta chain) originates from a study of shared clonotypes between healthy human individuals. Study results and caveats: Among a few donors, around 5% of naive CD4 clonotypes were found in common.

This clone was recorded only once. The antigen remains unidentified. Profiled with immunoSEQ multiplex PCR; TCRdb holds only in-frame clones, not every one. The sample holds 1.6 million or so clones, approximately 98.5% seen once. This receptor was identified in a man aged 25 to 40 in good health. Sequenced input: naive CD4+ T cells sorted from blood. As for subset: CD45RA+ positively selected.

CDR3 nucleotides: TGTGCCAGCAGCTTAGATCAGGGACTAGCGAACTACAATGAGCAGTTCTTC. It encodes CASSLDQGLANYNEQFF. V gene TRBV11-3 combines with J gene TRBJ2-1, with 10 bases identical to TRBD2. J gave up 3 bases and V 0 bases, and 5 bases lay outside the gene matches. This CDR3 is 17 amino acids long. Looked up from germline, CDR1 is SGHNT and CDR2 is YENEEA.